What follows describes a single T cell receptor (beta chain). In the original processing: The authors estimated nucleated cell counts from reference gene primer amplification. Method: immunoSEQ multiplex PCR; TCRdb's copy keeps in-frame clones and lacks some. V and J calls and clone size come straight from that table; D and trimming were deduced from the DNA. The sample has 470,000 or so clones; approximately 83% are singletons. Per germline, CDR1 SEHNR and CDR2 FQNEAQ (reference sequence). CDR3 length: 16 residues. V lost 9 bases, J lost 7 bases, and 17 bases stayed unmatched. This sample stems from a study of blood T cell repertoires in COVID-19. Overall study context: Samples taken during acute and convalescent COVID-19 were collected in the United States, Italy and Spain. PBMCs, B-cell-depleted T cells, or T cells provided the cDNA or gDNA that made up the material.

The origin of this receptor is a human donor in a cohort sampled during active COVID-19. The sample comprised peripheral blood. The chain has TRBV7-9 and TRBJ1-4; TRBD1 agrees at 7 bases. For the CDR3, the DNA is TGTGCCAGTACTATCGATCAGGGCCCAGGGGGTGAAAAACTGTTTTTT. This gives the protein CASTIDQGPGGEKLFF.